This T cell receptor (beta chain) originates from a study of sequential checkpoint blockade in melanoma (dated by TCRdb to the late 2010s). Study-wide context: Patients were assigned by 1:1 randomization to either first-line nivolumab followed by ipilimumab (arm A) or ipilimumab followed by nivolumab (arm B). Maintenance nivolumab came after each of the two trial sequences.

The sample's treatment or condition, from its label and the paper: randomized to nivolumab then ipilimumab (arm A) or the reverse (arm B). No trial patient had received prior DNA-damaging chemotherapy. On a FACS Aria II flow cytometer, live CD3+CD8+ cells that were negative for CD19 and CD56 were sorted from thawed PBMCs. The samples were obtained from melanoma patients enrolled in CheckMate 064, an open-label, randomized phase II trial testing sequential checkpoint blockade. Peripheral blood mononuclear cells were obtained through leukapheresis, purified using Ficoll-Paque, and frozen in human serum containing around 9.6% DMSO. Immediately after sorting, the purity of the sorted blood CD3+CD8+ cells was confirmed to be >98%, and DNA was then extracted. On this clone itself: The specificity of this receptor is unknown. The record has no base qualities; no much larger clone is one base away.

The paper as a whole reports these results and caveats: Larger, independent patient cohorts are needed to validate the response-prediction model that combines TCR metrics and mutation burden.

TCRbeta CDR3 regions were immunosequenced from genomic DNA with the immunoSEQ Assay. Before high-throughput sequencing, genomic DNA was amplified using bias-controlled multiplex PCR. The authors' pipeline ran thus. To quantify the absolute abundance of each unique TCRbeta CDR3 region, the sequences were collapsed and filtered. Clonality, defined as 1 minus Pielou's evenness, was calculated using only productive rearrangements. A previously published method was used to identify clones whose frequencies were significantly greater in on-treatment samples than in baseline samples. In TCRdb, the immuneACCESS table is reduced to in-frame sequences with V and J assigned. These tables do not hold every clone; where another copy was compared, an unresolved V gene accounts for under half, and the others remain unexplained. V and J calls and clone size are copied from that table; D and trimming were computed from the DNA. Here the sample has 15,000 to 20,000 clones; roughly two thirds occur a single time. The ten largest clones capture 12% of the sample.

Trimming at the junction amounts to 2 bases on V and 2 bases on J, and the germline ends lie 9 bases apart. CDR1 and CDR2 are drawn from the germline V gene: KGHSH, LQKENI. Counted from cysteine to phenylalanine, this CDR3 has 15 amino acids. Of all the DNA, just the CDR3 is kept, 45 bases in frame from base 1. This receptor was obtained from a human donor with melanoma. Sequencing was performed on CD8+ T cells sorted from blood (inferred from file names), taken from a patient given nivolumab and ipilimumab in sequence. In this chain, TRBV18 is recombined with TRBJ2-2, with TRBD1 tentatively as D gene (6 bases match). The nucleotide sequence reads TGTGCCAGCTCACCATCAGGGACAAACACCGGGGAGCTGTTTTTT. Its amino acids are CASSPSGTNTGELFF. The CDR3 plus the reference TRBV18 and TRBJ2-2 genes for the other parts give the full variable domain: NAGVMQNPRHLVRRRGQEARLRCSPMKGHSHVYWYRQLPEEGLKFMVYLQKENIIDESGMPKERFSAEFPKEGPSILRIQQVVRGDSAAYFCASSPSGTNTGELFFGEGSRLTVL.